Listed below are T cell receptor beta chains from one sample, sequenced in a study of blood T cells in healthy people across ages. TCRdb ran MiXCR on the 5' RACE reads and lists one entry per CDR3 protein. The sample shows 850,000 to 1,300,000 distinct CDR3 sequences, 45% of them seen only once. Sequencing used blood. These receptors originate from a woman aged 55-70 years in good health. Both conserved end residues are part of each CDR3. The order of the fields is D gene, clone size, V gene, J gene, CDR3 length, CDR3 protein, CDR3 DNA. The D gene is left open where the match is weak. A clone size is listed for some rows: how often the clone was seen (once, few, many), or a class if it is expanded.

d_call: NA; clone_size: few; v_call: TRBV9; j_call: TRBJ2-6; cdr3_length: 15; cdr3_aa: CASKGMGSGANVLTF; cdr3_nt: TGTGCCAGCAAGGGGATGGGCTCTGGGGCCAACGTCCTGACTTTC
d_call: TRBD2; clone_size: once; v_call: TRBV20-1; j_call: TRBJ2-1; cdr3_length: 15; cdr3_aa: CSARKRIASGNEQFF; cdr3_nt: TGCAGTGCTAGAAAAAGAATAGCTAGCGGAAATGAGCAGTTCTTC
d_call: NA; clone_size: NA; v_call: TRBV4-1; j_call: TRBJ2-4; cdr3_length: 15; cdr3_aa: CASSSLDGAYNEQYF; cdr3_nt: TGCGCCAGCAGCTCTCTCGACGGGGCTTACAATGAGCAGTACTTC
d_call: NA; clone_size: NA; v_call: TRBV29-1; j_call: TRBJ1-1; cdr3_length: 13; cdr3_aa: CSVQLSRNTEAFF; cdr3_nt: TGCAGCGTCCAGCTAAGTAGGAACACTGAAGCTTTCTTT
d_call: TRBD1; clone_size: NA; v_call: TRBV20-1; j_call: TRBJ2-5; cdr3_length: 13; cdr3_aa: CSALGTGRETQYF; cdr3_nt: TGCAGTGCACTTGGGACAGGTCGAGAGACCCAGTACTTC
d_call: NA; clone_size: NA; v_call: TRBV4-2; j_call: TRBJ2-6; cdr3_length: 17; cdr3_aa: CASSQDQALSGANVLTF; cdr3_nt: TGTGCCAGCAGCCAAGATCAAGCACTCTCTGGGGCCAACGTCCTGACTTTC
d_call: TRBD2; clone_size: NA; v_call: TRBV20-1; j_call: TRBJ2-3; cdr3_length: 14; cdr3_aa: CSARSGSGTDTQYF; cdr3_nt: TGCAGTGCTAGAAGCGGGAGCGGCACAGATACGCAGTATTTT
d_call: TRBD1; clone_size: NA; v_call: TRBV2; j_call: TRBJ2-3; cdr3_length: 16; cdr3_aa: CASSVQGALSTDTQYF; cdr3_nt: TGTGCCAGCAGTGTCCAGGGGGCGTTGAGCACAGATACGCAGTATTTT
d_call: NA; clone_size: NA; v_call: TRBV10-3; j_call: TRBJ2-3; cdr3_length: 16; cdr3_aa: CAISERTVTGTDTQYF; cdr3_nt: TGTGCCATCAGTGAGCGGACTGTGACTGGCACAGATACGCAGTATTTT
d_call: NA; clone_size: many; v_call: TRBV5-1; j_call: TRBJ2-5; cdr3_length: 15; cdr3_aa: CASSTQGISEETQYF; cdr3_nt: TGCGCCAGCAGCACACAGGGTATTAGCGAAGAGACCCAGTACTTC
d_call: TRBD1; clone_size: few; v_call: TRBV7-2; j_call: TRBJ1-4; cdr3_length: 14; cdr3_aa: CASSLRDRARKLFF; cdr3_nt: TGTGCCAGCAGCTTACGGGACAGGGCCAGAAAACTGTTTTTT
d_call: TRBD2; clone_size: few; v_call: TRBV7-9; j_call: TRBJ2-1; cdr3_length: 16; cdr3_aa: CASSPEAGSSYNEQFF; cdr3_nt: TGTGCCAGCAGCCCCGAAGCGGGAAGCTCCTACAATGAGCAGTTCTTC
d_call: NA; clone_size: NA; v_call: TRBV20-1; j_call: TRBJ2-7; cdr3_length: 13; cdr3_aa: CSARDFGPYEQYF; cdr3_nt: TGCAGTGCTAGAGACTTCGGGCCATACGAGCAGTACTTC
d_call: NA; clone_size: few; v_call: TRBV12-3/TRBV12-4; j_call: TRBJ2-1; cdr3_length: 13; cdr3_aa: CASSFGPLNEQFF; cdr3_nt: TGTGCCAGCAGTTTCGGGCCCCTAAATGAGCAGTTCTTC
d_call: NA; clone_size: NA; v_call: TRBV25-1; j_call: TRBJ2-5; cdr3_length: 15; cdr3_aa: CASSEPRTGGMTQYF; cdr3_nt: TGTGCCAGCAGTGAACCCCGGACAGGCGGGATGACCCAGTACTTC
d_call: NA; clone_size: few; v_call: TRBV4-2; j_call: TRBJ2-7; cdr3_length: 15; cdr3_aa: CASSQVRPNSYEQYF; cdr3_nt: TGTGCCAGCAGCCAAGTCCGACCTAACTCCTACGAGCAGTACTTC
d_call: NA; clone_size: NA; v_call: TRBV12-3/TRBV12-4; j_call: TRBJ2-3; cdr3_length: 14; cdr3_aa: CASSLGVSADTQYF; cdr3_nt: TGTGCCAGCAGTTTAGGTGTTTCGGCGGATACGCAGTATTTT
d_call: NA; clone_size: NA; v_call: TRBV20-1; j_call: TRBJ2-5; cdr3_length: 14; cdr3_aa: CSASGTTGRETQYF; cdr3_nt: TGCAGTGCTTCCGGGACGACGGGGCGAGAGACCCAGTACTTC
d_call: NA; clone_size: NA; v_call: TRBV30; j_call: TRBJ1-2; cdr3_length: 14; cdr3_aa: CAWSVTGGLWGYTF; cdr3_nt: TGTGCCTGGAGTGTAACCGGGGGGCTCTGGGGCTACACCTTC
d_call: NA; clone_size: NA; v_call: TRBV15; j_call: TRBJ2-5; cdr3_length: 14; cdr3_aa: CATSRAVKPETQYF; cdr3_nt: TGTGCCACCAGCAGAGCTGTGAAGCCGGAGACCCAGTACTTC
d_call: TRBD1; clone_size: NA; v_call: TRBV20-1; j_call: TRBJ1-5; cdr3_length: 17; cdr3_aa: CSASRDRGRWGNRPQHF; cdr3_nt: TGCAGTGCTAGCCGGGACAGGGGGCGTTGGGGCAATCGGCCCCAGCATTTT
d_call: TRBD1; clone_size: NA; v_call: TRBV7-8; j_call: TRBJ1-1; cdr3_length: 16; cdr3_aa: CASSPWGARGDTEAFF; cdr3_nt: TGTGCCAGCAGCCCATGGGGGGCCAGGGGGGACACTGAAGCTTTCTTT
d_call: NA; clone_size: NA; v_call: TRBV5-1; j_call: TRBJ2-1; cdr3_length: 13; cdr3_aa: CASSLVVNNEQFF; cdr3_nt: TGCGCCAGCAGCTTGGTAGTTAACAATGAGCAGTTCTTC
d_call: TRBD1; clone_size: few; v_call: TRBV13; j_call: TRBJ1-5; cdr3_length: 14; cdr3_aa: CASSYGQGGQPQHF; cdr3_nt: TGTGCCAGCAGCTACGGACAGGGTGGTCAGCCCCAGCATTTT
d_call: NA; clone_size: NA; v_call: TRBV29-1; j_call: TRBJ1-5; cdr3_length: 15; cdr3_aa: CSAMPRADSNQPQHF; cdr3_nt: TGCAGCGCTATGCCCAGGGCCGATAGCAATCAGCCCCAGCATTTT
d_call: NA; clone_size: NA; v_call: TRBV19; j_call: TRBJ2-5; cdr3_length: 13; cdr3_aa: CASSATGPETQYF; cdr3_nt: TGTGCCAGTAGCGCGACAGGCCCAGAGACCCAGTACTTC
d_call: NA; clone_size: NA; v_call: TRBV6-6; j_call: TRBJ2-1; cdr3_length: 16; cdr3_aa: CASRGPWTAQMVGEFF; cdr3_nt: TGTGCCAGTAGGGGCCCGTGGACAGCTCAAATGGTCGGGGAGTTCTTC
d_call: NA; clone_size: once; v_call: TRBV7-9; j_call: TRBJ1-2; cdr3_length: 17; cdr3_aa: CASSRWGGDHLNYGYTF; cdr3_nt: TGTGCCAGCAGTCGCTGGGGAGGGGATCACCTTAACTATGGCTACACCTTC
d_call: TRBD2; clone_size: NA; v_call: TRBV20-1; j_call: TRBJ2-4; cdr3_length: 18; cdr3_aa: CSAVGTSGRAVAKNIQYF; cdr3_nt: TGCAGTGCTGTCGGGACTAGCGGGAGGGCCGTAGCCAAAAACATTCAGTACTTC
d_call: NA; clone_size: NA; v_call: TRBV6-6; j_call: TRBJ2-1; cdr3_length: 12; cdr3_aa: CACSYYYNEQFF; cdr3_nt: TGTGCCTGCAGTTACTACTACAATGAGCAGTTCTTC
d_call: TRBD1; clone_size: NA; v_call: TRBV9; j_call: TRBJ1-1; cdr3_length: 15; cdr3_aa: CASSLGQGRDTEAFF; cdr3_nt: TGTGCCAGCAGCTTGGGACAGGGTCGGGACACTGAAGCTTTCTTT
d_call: NA; clone_size: NA; v_call: TRBV7-9; j_call: TRBJ2-3; cdr3_length: 14; cdr3_aa: CASHRAGATDTQYF; cdr3_nt: TGTGCCAGTCACAGGGCTGGAGCCACAGATACGCAGTATTTT
d_call: TRBD1; clone_size: many; v_call: TRBV30; j_call: TRBJ1-5; cdr3_length: 13; cdr3_aa: CAWGQDSNQPQHF; cdr3_nt: TGTGCCTGGGGACAGGATAGCAATCAGCCCCAGCATTTT
d_call: NA; clone_size: few; v_call: TRBV3-1; j_call: TRBJ2-7; cdr3_length: 13; cdr3_aa: CASSQGIFHEQYF; cdr3_nt: TGTGCCAGCAGCCAAGGGATCTTCCACGAGCAGTACTTC
d_call: TRBD1; clone_size: NA; v_call: TRBV5-1; j_call: TRBJ1-1; cdr3_length: 12; cdr3_aa: CASRGGTAEAFF; cdr3_nt: TGCGCCAGCAGAGGGGGGACAGCTGAAGCTTTCTTT
d_call: TRBD2; clone_size: few; v_call: TRBV4-2; j_call: TRBJ2-3; cdr3_length: 15; cdr3_aa: CASSHRAGGGDTQYF; cdr3_nt: TGTGCCAGCAGCCACCGAGCGGGAGGCGGAGATACGCAGTATTTT
d_call: TRBD2; clone_size: NA; v_call: TRBV2; j_call: TRBJ2-5; cdr3_length: 16; cdr3_aa: CASSTGTSGSLETQYF; cdr3_nt: TGTGCCAGCAGTACCGGGACTAGCGGGAGTTTGGAGACCCAGTACTTC
d_call: NA; clone_size: NA; v_call: TRBV7-9; j_call: TRBJ2-1; cdr3_length: 14; cdr3_aa: CASSLIAANNVQFF; cdr3_nt: TGTGCCAGCAGCTTAATAGCGGCGAACAATGTGCAGTTCTTC
d_call: TRBD1; clone_size: few; v_call: TRBV5-1; j_call: TRBJ1-2; cdr3_length: 16; cdr3_aa: CASSRRGGQENYGYTF; cdr3_nt: TGCGCCAGCAGCCGGAGAGGGGGACAGGAGAACTATGGCTACACCTTC
d_call: NA; clone_size: once; v_call: TRBV6-6; j_call: TRBJ2-5; cdr3_length: 15; cdr3_aa: CASRGLLDHYNEQYF; cdr3_nt: TGTGCCAGCAGGGGTCTACTAGACCACTACAATGAGCAGTACTTC
d_call: TRBD1; clone_size: NA; v_call: TRBV27; j_call: TRBJ2-6; cdr3_length: 18; cdr3_aa: CASSLGRQGISGANVLTF; cdr3_nt: TGTGCCAGCAGTTTGGGGCGACAGGGCATCTCTGGGGCCAACGTCCTGACTTTC
d_call: NA; clone_size: few; v_call: TRBV14; j_call: TRBJ2-7; cdr3_length: 16; cdr3_aa: CASSQGLSILTYEQYF; cdr3_nt: TGTGCCAGCAGCCAGGGGCTTTCCATACTTACCTACGAGCAGTACTTC
d_call: TRBD1; clone_size: few; v_call: TRBV5-1; j_call: TRBJ2-3; cdr3_length: 14; cdr3_aa: CASLLSGGKDTQYF; cdr3_nt: TGCGCCAGCCTTCTATCAGGGGGCAAAGATACGCAGTATTTT
d_call: NA; clone_size: NA; v_call: TRBV2; j_call: TRBJ2-2; cdr3_length: 14; cdr3_aa: CASRWTTNTGELFF; cdr3_nt: TGTGCCAGCAGGTGGACTACCAACACCGGGGAGCTGTTTTTT
d_call: TRBD2; clone_size: NA; v_call: TRBV12-3/TRBV12-4; j_call: TRBJ2-2; cdr3_length: 16; cdr3_aa: CASSLGLAGGPGELFF; cdr3_nt: TGTGCCAGCAGTCTGGGACTAGCGGGAGGGCCCGGGGAGCTGTTTTTT
d_call: TRBD2; clone_size: NA; v_call: TRBV6-1; j_call: TRBJ2-1; cdr3_length: 17; cdr3_aa: CASSEGQGGSSYNEQFF; cdr3_nt: TGTGCCAGCAGTGAAGGCCAGGGCGGGAGCTCCTACAATGAGCAGTTCTTC